This T cell receptor beta chain was identified during a study of OX40 agonist ivuxolimab in advanced cancers. Study as a whole: Previous treatment with anti-PD-1, anti-PD-L1 or anti-CTLA-4 therapy was allowed; 40% had received some. Whole-study results and caveats: Near-lowest levels of clonal expansion characterized partial responders at 0.1-3.0 mg/kg. Both CD4+ and CD8+ T cell populations in blood had undergone clonal expansion by week 6 at 0.1 to 3.0 mg/kg.

Sequencing was performed with immunoSEQ multiplex PCR; in TCRdb, only in-frame clones are kept and a portion is missing. The repertoire holds about 96,000 clones, about 92% seen once, with about 1.6% in the top ten. About this clone itself: Its antigen is still unknown.

This CDR3 comprises 19 residues. Trimming removed 2 bases from V and 7 bases from J; junction bases left unmatched: 20. Germline V gives CDR1 SGHAT, CDR2 FQDESV (reference sequence). This receptor was identified in an adult with an advanced solid tumor such as melanoma, head and neck, liver or kidney cancer. The chain uses TRBV11-1 and TRBJ1-5, with TRBD1 matching 7 bases. The sequenced sample was CD4+ or CD8+ T cells sorted from blood, obtained in a trial of the OX40 agonist ivuxolimab. The CDR3 DNA reads TGTGCCAGCAGCTTAATTACCGGGGCCGACAGGGCCCCGGGGCAGCCCCAGCATTTT. This codes for CASSLITGADRAPGQPQHF. The variable domain in full, completed from reference TRBV11-1 and TRBJ1-5, reads EAEVAQSPRYKITEKSQAVAFWCDPISGHATLYWYRQILGQGPELLVQFQDESVVDDSQLPKDRFSAERLKGVDSTLKIQPAELGDSAMYLCASSLITGADRAPGQPQHFGDGTRLSIL.